These 11 T cell receptor beta chains were sequenced from one sample in a study of Graves' ophthalmopathy and Graves' hyperthyroidism (dated by TCRdb to 2016 to 2019). Sequencing was performed on an Illumina HiSeq 2000. For repertoire sequencing, TCR beta CDR3 regions were amplified from RNA transcripts. The first round was an RT-PCR using HTBI primers with the Qiagen OneStep RT-PCR kit, and this first round was followed by a second-round multiplex PCR, then size selection and purification. TCRdb trimmed the raw reads at Q25, called clones with MiXCR and kept productive beta chains. Entries that share a CDR3 protein sequence are merged under the most common genes and DNA. Here the sample has 600,000 to 650,000 distinct CDR3 sequences; over 20% occur a single time. The ten largest clones take up roughly 7.4% of the sample. The sequenced sample consisted of peripheral blood. The receptors stem from a young woman with stable Graves' hyperthyroidism. Some clones in this sample may be carry-over from other donors' samples. Donor details come from another sample of the same person, matched by shared clones.

This clonotype was seen only once. This may come from a read error, since a much larger clone is one base off. The V gene is TRBV12-3 or TRBV12-4, the J gene TRBJ2-4; D not certain. With 4 bases removed from V and 14 bases from J, the gap between germline ends came to 21 bases. This CDR3 is 14 amino acids long. The CDR3 coding sequence is TGTGCCAGCAGTTCAGCGACGACCCCTGAGACCAAGTACTTC. Translated: CASSSATTPETKYF.

This clonotype occurred many times. This chain joins TRBV6-2 or TRBV6-3 and TRBJ2-7; 7 nucleotides line up with TRBD1. Germline V gene sequence: CDR1 MNHEY, CDR2 SVGEGT. V gave up 2 bases and J gave up 5 bases; unmatched junction bases: 9. CDR3 length: 15 amino acids. DNA for the CDR3: TGTGCCAGCAGTTACACCTTTGACAGGGTGGACGAGCAGTACTTC. Its protein product is CASSYTFDRVDEQYF.

This clonotype was seen ten or more times. J is TRBJ2-7 and V is TRBV25-1; D is undetermined. The CDR3 is 12 amino acids. Trimming pared 2 bases from V and 4 bases from J, leaving 6 bases between. The germline CDR1 and CDR2 sequences are MGHDK and SYGVNS. The CDR3 bases are TGTGCCAGCAGTGAAACCCCGTACGAGCAGTACTTC. Translation: CASSETPYEQYF.

This clonotype occurred many times. The chain employs TRBV15 and TRBJ1-1, with 8 positions matching TRBD1. Germline trimming cut 6 bases from V and 4 bases from J; bases unmatched to any gene: 7. The CDR3 covers 14 residues. Per germline, CDR1 LNHNV and CDR2 YYDKDF (reference sequence). The CDR3 DNA sequence: TGTGCCACCAGTGGACAGGGAGAGGGCACTGAAGCTTTCTTT. Its translation: CATSGQGEGTEAFF.

The sample holds many counts of this clonotype. The V call is TRBV13, the J call TRBJ1-1; D may be TRBD1 (5 bases). There are 14 residues in the CDR3. V gave up 7 bases and J gave up 1 base, with 13 bases separating them. Germline assignment: CDR1 PRHDT and CDR2 FYEKMQ (reference sequence). The CDR3 bases are TGTGCCAGCACCCAGGGCGGAGAGAACACTGAAGCTTTCTTT. It specifies CASTQGGENTEAFF.

The chain links TRBV6-2 or TRBV6-3 to TRBJ1-1, with D possibly being TRBD1 (6 bases). V dropped 8 bases and J dropped 3 bases, with 13 bases sitting between them. Germline V gene lookup returns CDR1 MNHEY and CDR2 SVGEGT. This CDR3 spans 13 amino acids. The chain's CDR3 is CASGETGYTEAFF. The CDR3 DNA is TGTGCCAGCGGGGAAACAGGGTACACTGAAGCTTTCTTT.

In its sample, this clonotype was seen many times. The chain couples TRBV5-1 to TRBJ2-7; D possibly uses TRBD1 or TRBD2 (5 bases each). The CDR3 extends over 15 amino acids. Per germline, CDR1 SGHRS and CDR2 YFSETQ. The germline V and J ends were trimmed by 2 bases and 11 bases, with 23 bases remaining between them. The DNA for the CDR3 is TGCGCCAGCAGCTTAACCGGGACGGACCGAGGGGAGAAGTACTTC. It encodes CASSLTGTDRGEKYF.

This rearrangement joins TRBV12-3 or TRBV12-4 to TRBJ2-3; 8 nucleotides match TRBD2. The CDR3 has 14 amino acids. V was clipped by 5 bases and J by 5 bases; unmatched bases: 6. CDR3 coding DNA: TGTGCCAGCAGTGCGGGGGGAGGAGGAGATACGCAGTATTTT. Translating gives CASSAGGGGDTQYF.

The chain recombines TRBV6-1 with TRBJ1-1; 8 positions match TRBD1. Trimming removed 6 bases from V and 9 bases from J; junction bases left unmatched: 6. From germline, CDR1 is MNHNS and CDR2 SASEGT. This CDR3 region has 12 residues. Written as DNA, the CDR3 is TGTGCCAGCAGGGGGACAGGAGAACAAGCTTTCTTT. This translates into CASRGTGEQAFF.

The chain joins TRBV20-1 to TRBJ2-5, with a tentative D call TRBD1 (5 bases). There are 12 residues in the CDR3. The germline CDR1 and CDR2 sequences are DFQATT and SNEGSKA (reference sequence). V was clipped by 6 bases and J by 4 bases, with 12 bases between them. As DNA, the CDR3 is TGCAGTGCAACTCAGGGCCTAGAGACCCAGTACTTC. Translation gives CSATQGLETQYF.

The CDR3 DNA reads as TGTGCCAGCAGATATCCGGGCCGCAATCAGCCCCAGCATTTT. It encodes CASRYPGRNQPQHF. The gene calls are TRBV2 and TRBJ1-5; D not certain. This CDR3 has 14 residues. The V and J ends lost 6 bases and 2 bases respectively, with 11 bases between them. From germline, CDR1 is SNHLY and CDR2 FYNNEI.